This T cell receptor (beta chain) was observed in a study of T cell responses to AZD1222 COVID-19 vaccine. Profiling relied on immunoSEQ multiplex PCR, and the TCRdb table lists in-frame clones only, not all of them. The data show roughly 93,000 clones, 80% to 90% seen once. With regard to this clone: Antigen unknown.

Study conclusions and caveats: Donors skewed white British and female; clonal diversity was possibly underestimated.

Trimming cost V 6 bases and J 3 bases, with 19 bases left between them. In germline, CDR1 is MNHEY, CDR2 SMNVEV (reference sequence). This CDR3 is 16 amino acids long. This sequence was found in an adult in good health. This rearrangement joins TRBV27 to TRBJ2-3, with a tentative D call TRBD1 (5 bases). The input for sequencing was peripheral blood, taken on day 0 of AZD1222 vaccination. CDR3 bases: TGTGCCAGCAGAGGGGTCACTTCCCGTACTACAGATACGCAGTATTTT. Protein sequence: CASRGVTSRTTDTQYF.